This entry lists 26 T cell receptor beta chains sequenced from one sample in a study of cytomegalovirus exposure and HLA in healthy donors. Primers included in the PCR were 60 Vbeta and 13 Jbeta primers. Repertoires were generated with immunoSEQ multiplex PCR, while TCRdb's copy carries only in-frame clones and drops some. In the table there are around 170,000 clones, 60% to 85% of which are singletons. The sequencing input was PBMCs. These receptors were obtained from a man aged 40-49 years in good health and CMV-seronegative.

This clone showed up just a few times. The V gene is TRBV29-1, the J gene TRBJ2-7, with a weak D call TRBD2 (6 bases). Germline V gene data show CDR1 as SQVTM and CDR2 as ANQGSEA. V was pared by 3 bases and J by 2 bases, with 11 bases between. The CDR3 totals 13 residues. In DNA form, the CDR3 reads TGCAGCGTTGAGGGCGGGGACCCCTACGAGCAGTACTTC. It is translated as CSVEGGDPYEQYF.

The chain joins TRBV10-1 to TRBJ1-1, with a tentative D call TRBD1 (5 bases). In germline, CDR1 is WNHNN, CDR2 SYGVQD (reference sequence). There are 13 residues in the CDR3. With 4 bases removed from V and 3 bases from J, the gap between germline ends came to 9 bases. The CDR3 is CASSAGVYTEAFF. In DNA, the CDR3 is TGCGCCAGCAGTGCGGGGGTTTACACTGAAGCTTTCTTT.

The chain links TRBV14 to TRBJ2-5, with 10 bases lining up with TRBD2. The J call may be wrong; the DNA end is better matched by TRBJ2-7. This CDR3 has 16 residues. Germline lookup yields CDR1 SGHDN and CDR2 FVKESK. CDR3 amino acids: CASSPRASGRVHEQYF. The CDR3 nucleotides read TGTGCCAGCAGCCCAAGAGCGAGCGGGAGGGTCCACGAGCAGTACTTC.

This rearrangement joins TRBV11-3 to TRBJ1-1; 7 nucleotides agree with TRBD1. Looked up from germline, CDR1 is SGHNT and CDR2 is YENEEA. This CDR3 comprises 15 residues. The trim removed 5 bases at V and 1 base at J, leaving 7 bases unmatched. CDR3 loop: CASSTRQGQNTEAFF. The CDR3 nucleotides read TGTGCCAGCAGCACCCGACAGGGACAGAACACTGAAGCTTTCTTT.

CDR3 residues: CSVAGQQETQYF. The CDR3 bases are TGCAGCGTTGCGGGACAGCAAGAGACCCAGTACTTC. The chain links TRBV29-1 to TRBJ2-5; 7 positions agree with TRBD1. Germline assignment: CDR1 SQVTM and CDR2 ANQGSEA. The CDR3 extends over 12 amino acids. V dropped 4 bases and J dropped 2; count of bases not matched to a gene: 1.

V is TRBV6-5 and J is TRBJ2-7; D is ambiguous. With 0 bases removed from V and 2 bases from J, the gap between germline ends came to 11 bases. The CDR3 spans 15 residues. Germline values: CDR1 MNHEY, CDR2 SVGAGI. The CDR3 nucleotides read TGTGCCAGCAGTTACTCGTACAGTCAAACCTACGAGCAGTACTTC. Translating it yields CASSYSYSQTYEQYF.

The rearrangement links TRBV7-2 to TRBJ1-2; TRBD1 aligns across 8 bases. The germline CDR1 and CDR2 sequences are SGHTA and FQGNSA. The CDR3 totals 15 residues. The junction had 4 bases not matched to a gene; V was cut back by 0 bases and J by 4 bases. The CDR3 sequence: CASSLAQGAGYGYTF. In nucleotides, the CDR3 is TGTGCCAGCAGCTTAGCTCAGGGGGCGGGCTATGGCTACACCTTC.

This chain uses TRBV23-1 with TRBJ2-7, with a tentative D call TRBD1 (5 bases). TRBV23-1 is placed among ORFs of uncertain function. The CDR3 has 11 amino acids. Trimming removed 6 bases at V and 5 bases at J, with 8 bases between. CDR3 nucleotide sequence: TGCGCCAGCAGAGACAGCGACGAGCAGTACTTC. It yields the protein CASRDSDEQYF.

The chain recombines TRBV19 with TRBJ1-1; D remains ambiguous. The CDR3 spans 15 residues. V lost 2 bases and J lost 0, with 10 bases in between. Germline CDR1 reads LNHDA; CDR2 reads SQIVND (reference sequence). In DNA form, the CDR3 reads TGTGCCAGTAGTATATTAGGAGGGTTGAACACTGAAGCTTTCTTT. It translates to CASSILGGLNTEAFF.

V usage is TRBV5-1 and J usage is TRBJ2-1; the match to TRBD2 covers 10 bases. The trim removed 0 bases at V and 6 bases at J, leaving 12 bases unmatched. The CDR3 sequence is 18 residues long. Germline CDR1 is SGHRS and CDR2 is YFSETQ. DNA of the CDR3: TGCGCCAGCAGCTTGGCCGATCGACCTAGCGGGAGTTCCAATGAGCAGTTCTTC. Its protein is CASSLADRPSGSSNEQFF. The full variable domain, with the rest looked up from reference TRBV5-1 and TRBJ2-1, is KAGVTQTPRYLIKTRGQQVTLSCSPISGHRSVSWYQQTPGQGLQFLFEYFSETQRNKGNFPGRFSGRQFSNSRSEMNVSTLELGDSALYLCASSLADRPSGSSNEQFFGPGTRLTVL.

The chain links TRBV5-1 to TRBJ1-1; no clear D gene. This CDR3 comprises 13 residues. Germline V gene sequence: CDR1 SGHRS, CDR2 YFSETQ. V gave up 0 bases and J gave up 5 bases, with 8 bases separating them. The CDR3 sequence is CASSLDGLTEAFF. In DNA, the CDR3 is TGCGCCAGCAGCTTGGATGGCTTGACTGAAGCTTTCTTT. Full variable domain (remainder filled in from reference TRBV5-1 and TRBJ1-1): KAGVTQTPRYLIKTRGQQVTLSCSPISGHRSVSWYQQTPGQGLQFLFEYFSETQRNKGNFPGRFSGRQFSNSRSEMNVSTLELGDSALYLCASSLDGLTEAFFGQGTRLTVV.

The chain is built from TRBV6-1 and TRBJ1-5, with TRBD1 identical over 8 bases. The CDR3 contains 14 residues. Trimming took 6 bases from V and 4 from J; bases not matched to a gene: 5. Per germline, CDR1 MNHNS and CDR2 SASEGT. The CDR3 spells CASRGTGGNQPQHF. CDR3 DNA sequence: TGTGCCAGCAGGGGAACAGGGGGGAATCAGCCCCAGCATTTT.

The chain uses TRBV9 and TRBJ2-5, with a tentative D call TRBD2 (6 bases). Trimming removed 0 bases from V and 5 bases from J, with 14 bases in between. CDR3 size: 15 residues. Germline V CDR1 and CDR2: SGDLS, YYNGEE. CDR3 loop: CASSVAPEGWETQYF. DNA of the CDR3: TGTGCCAGCAGCGTAGCCCCGGAGGGCTGGGAGACCCAGTACTTC.

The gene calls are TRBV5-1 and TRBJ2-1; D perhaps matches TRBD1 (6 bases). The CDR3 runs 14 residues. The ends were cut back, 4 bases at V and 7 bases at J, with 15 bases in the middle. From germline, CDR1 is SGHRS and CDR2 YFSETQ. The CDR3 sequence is CASSGGPPLNEQFF. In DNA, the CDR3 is TGCGCCAGCAGCGGGGGCCCGCCCCTGAATGAGCAGTTCTTC.

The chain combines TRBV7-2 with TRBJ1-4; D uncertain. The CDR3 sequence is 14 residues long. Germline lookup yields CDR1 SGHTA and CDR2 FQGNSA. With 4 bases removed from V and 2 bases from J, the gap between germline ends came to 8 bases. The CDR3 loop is CASSSIGTNEKLFF. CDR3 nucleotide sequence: TGTGCCAGCAGCTCCATCGGGACTAATGAAAAACTGTTTTTT.

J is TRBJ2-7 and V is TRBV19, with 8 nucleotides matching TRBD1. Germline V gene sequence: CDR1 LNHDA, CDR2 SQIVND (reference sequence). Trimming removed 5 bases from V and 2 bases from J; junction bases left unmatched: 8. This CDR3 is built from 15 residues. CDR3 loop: CASSPRTGMAYEQYF. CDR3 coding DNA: TGTGCCAGTAGTCCTCGGACAGGGATGGCCTACGAGCAGTACTTC.

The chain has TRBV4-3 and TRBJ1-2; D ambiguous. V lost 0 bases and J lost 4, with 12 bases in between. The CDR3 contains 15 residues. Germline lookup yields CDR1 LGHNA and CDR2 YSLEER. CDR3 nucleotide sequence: TGCGCCAGCAGCCAAGATGGAGACGGTGTCTATGGCTACACCTTC. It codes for CASSQDGDGVYGYTF.

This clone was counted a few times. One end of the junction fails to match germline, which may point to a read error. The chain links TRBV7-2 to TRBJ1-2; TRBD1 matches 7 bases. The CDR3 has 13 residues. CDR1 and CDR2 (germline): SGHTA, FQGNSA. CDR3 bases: TGTGCCAGCAGGTTAGGGGGCAGCTATGGCTACACCTTC. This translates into CASRLGGSYGYTF. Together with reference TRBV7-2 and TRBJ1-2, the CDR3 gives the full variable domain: GAGVSQSPSNKVTEKGKDVELRCDPISGHTALYWYRQSLGQGLEFLIYFQGNSAPDKSGLPSDRFSAERTGGSVSTLTIQRTQQEDSAVYLCASRLGGSYGYTFGSGTRLTVV.

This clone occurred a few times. CDR3 in amino acids: CASSYYRDRGLNEQFF. The CDR3 coding sequence is TGTGCCAGCAGTTACTACCGGGACAGGGGGCTCAATGAGCAGTTCTTC. J is TRBJ2-1 and V is TRBV6-6; TRBD1 matches 12 bases. This CDR3 is built from 16 residues. Germline V gives CDR1 MNHNY, CDR2 SVGAGI (reference sequence). Trimming took 1 base from V and 6 from J; bases not matched to a gene: 4.

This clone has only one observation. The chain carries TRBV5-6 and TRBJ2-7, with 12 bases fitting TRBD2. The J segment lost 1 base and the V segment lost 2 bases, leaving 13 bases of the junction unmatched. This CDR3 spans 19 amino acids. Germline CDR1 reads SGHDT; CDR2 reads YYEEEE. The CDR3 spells CASSFDTLPSGRASYEQYF. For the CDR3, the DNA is TGTGCCAGCAGCTTCGATACTCTGCCTAGCGGGAGGGCTTCCTACGAGCAGTACTTC.

CDR3 sequence: CASRSGTSGADTQYF. CDR3 DNA sequence: TGTGCCAGCAGAAGTGGGACTAGCGGAGCAGATACGCAGTATTTT. This chain links TRBV11-1 with TRBJ2-3; TRBD2 agrees at 11 bases. Germline V gives CDR1 SGHAT, CDR2 FQDESV (reference sequence). Trimming at V came to 6 bases and at J to 4 bases, leaving 6 bases not matched to a gene. The CDR3 totals 15 residues.

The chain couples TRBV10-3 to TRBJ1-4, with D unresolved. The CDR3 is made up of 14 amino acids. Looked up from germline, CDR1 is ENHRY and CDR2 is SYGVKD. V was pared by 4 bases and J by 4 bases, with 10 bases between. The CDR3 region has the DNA TGTGCCATCAGTGGGGCTTCGGATAATGAAAAACTGTTTTTT. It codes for CAISGASDNEKLFF.

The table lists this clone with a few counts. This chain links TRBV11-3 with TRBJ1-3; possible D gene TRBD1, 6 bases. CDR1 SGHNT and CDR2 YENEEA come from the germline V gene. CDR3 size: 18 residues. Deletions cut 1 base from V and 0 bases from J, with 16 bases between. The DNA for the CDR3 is TGTGCCAGCAGCTTAGGCACAGGGAGGGGATACTCTGGAAACACCATATATTTT. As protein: CASSLGTGRGYSGNTIYF.

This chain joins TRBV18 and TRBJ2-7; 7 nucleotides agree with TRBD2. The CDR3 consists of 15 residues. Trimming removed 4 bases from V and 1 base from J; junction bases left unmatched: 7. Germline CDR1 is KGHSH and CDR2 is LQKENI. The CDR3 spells CASSHSTSPSYEQYF. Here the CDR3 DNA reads TGTGCCAGCTCACACTCGACTAGCCCATCCTACGAGCAGTACTTC.

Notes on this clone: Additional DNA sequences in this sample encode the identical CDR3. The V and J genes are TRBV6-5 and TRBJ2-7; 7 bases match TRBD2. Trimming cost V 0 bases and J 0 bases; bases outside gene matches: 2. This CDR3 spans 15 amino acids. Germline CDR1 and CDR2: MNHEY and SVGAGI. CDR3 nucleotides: TGTGCCAGCAGTTACTCGGCTAGCGGCTCCTACGAGCAGTACTTC. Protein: CASSYSASGSYEQYF.

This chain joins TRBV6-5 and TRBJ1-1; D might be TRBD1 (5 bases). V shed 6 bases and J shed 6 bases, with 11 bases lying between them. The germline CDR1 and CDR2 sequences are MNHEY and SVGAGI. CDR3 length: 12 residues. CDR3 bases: TGTGCCAGCAGGACCGGGGGGGCTGAAGCTTTCTTT. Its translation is CASRTGGAEAFF.